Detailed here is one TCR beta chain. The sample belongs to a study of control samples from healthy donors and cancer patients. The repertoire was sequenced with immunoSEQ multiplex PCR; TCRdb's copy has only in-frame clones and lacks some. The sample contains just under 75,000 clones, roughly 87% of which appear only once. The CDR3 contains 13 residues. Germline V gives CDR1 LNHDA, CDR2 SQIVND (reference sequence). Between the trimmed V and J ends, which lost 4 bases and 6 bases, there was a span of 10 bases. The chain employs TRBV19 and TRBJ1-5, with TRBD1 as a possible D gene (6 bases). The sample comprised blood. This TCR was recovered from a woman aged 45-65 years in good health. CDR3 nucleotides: TGTGCCAGTAGTACCGGGGGGCTTCAGCCCCAGCATTTT. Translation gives CASSTGGLQPQHF.